The 22 T cell receptor beta chains below all came from one sample that was sequenced in a study of shared clonotypes between healthy human individuals. Measured with immunoSEQ multiplex PCR; TCRdb has only the in-frame clones, and not every one. The table records under 2,500,000 clones, more than 90% of them present only once. Sequencing input: naive CD4+ T cells sorted from blood. Subset indicated: CD45RA+ positively selected. These receptors all come from a man aged 18 to 35 in good health.

The chain is built from TRBV10-3 and TRBJ1-3, with 7 bases identical to TRBD1. The ends lost 10 bases at V and 1 base at J; junction bases unmatched: 10. Germline V gene sequence: CDR1 ENHRY, CDR2 SYGVKD. The CDR3 has 15 amino acids. For the CDR3, the DNA is TGTGCCAGCGGGGACAGCCGATCGTCTGGAAACACCATATATTTT. As protein: CASGDSRSSGNTIYF.

The chain couples TRBV2 to TRBJ1-1; TRBD1 agrees at 8 bases. Looked up from germline, CDR1 is SNHLY and CDR2 is FYNNEI. The CDR3 spans 13 residues. With V trimmed by 6 bases and J by 6 bases, 6 bases remained unmatched. CDR3 nucleotide sequence: TGTGCCAGCAGCGGGGACAGGCTCGCTGAAGCTTTCTTT. Its translation: CASSGDRLAEAFF.

This clone came up once. V usage is TRBV6-1 and J usage is TRBJ2-3, with a tentative D call TRBD2 (6 bases). Germline assignment: CDR1 MNHNS and CDR2 SASEGT. This CDR3 contains 14 residues. V lost 5 bases, J lost 3 bases, and 12 bases lay in between. CDR3 bases: TGTGCCAGCAGTCGGGGAGGCGTTACAGATACGCAGTATTTT. Its translation: CASSRGGVTDTQYF.

The V gene is TRBV6-6, the J gene TRBJ1-6; D unclear. There are 12 residues in the CDR3. Germline CDR1 is MNHNY and CDR2 is SVGAGI (reference sequence). The V and J ends lost 8 bases and 7 bases respectively, with 9 bases between them. The CDR3 region is CASAGGNSPLHF. As DNA, the CDR3 is TGTGCCAGCGCGGGCGGAAATTCACCCCTCCACTTT.

V gene TRBV2 combines with J gene TRBJ1-6; unclear D gene. The germline V gene has CDR1 SNHLY and CDR2 FYNNEI. V was shortened by 1 base and J by 7 bases, with 14 bases between the two germline ends. The CDR3 consists of 16 residues. The CDR3 DNA reads as TGTGCCAGCAGTGAAGAGAGGGCATCGGTCAATTCACCCCTCCACTTT. This codes for CASSEERASVNSPLHF.

Comment on this clone: Other DNA sequences in the same sample also yield this CDR3. The chain couples TRBV5-1 to TRBJ1-3; D is unresolved. This CDR3 contains 14 residues. Trimming cost V 2 bases and J 0 bases, with 6 bases left between them. The germline CDR1 and CDR2 sequences are SGHRS and YFSETQ. In DNA form, the CDR3 reads TGCGCCAGCAGCTTAGGATCCTCTGGAAACACCATATATTTT. As protein: CASSLGSSGNTIYF. Full variable domain (rest looked up from reference TRBV5-1 and TRBJ1-3): KAGVTQTPRYLIKTRGQQVTLSCSPISGHRSVSWYQQTPGQGLQFLFEYFSETQRNKGNFPGRFSGRQFSNSRSEMNVSTLELGDSALYLCASSLGSSGNTIYFGEGSWLTVV.

The CDR3 loop is CASSTGQPSQPQHF. DNA of the CDR3: TGTGCCAGCAGCACGGGACAGCCCAGTCAGCCCCAGCATTTT. The J gene is TRBJ1-5, the V gene TRBV11-2; TRBD1 matches at 7 bases. The length of the CDR3 is 14 residues. The ends lost 5 bases at V and 6 bases at J; junction bases unmatched: 7. Germline V gene data show CDR1 as SGHAT and CDR2 as FQNNGV.

The CDR3 is CASTRQTSSYEQYF. DNA for the CDR3: TGTGCCAGCACAAGACAAACGAGCTCCTACGAGCAGTACTTC. The chain is built from TRBV6-6 and TRBJ2-7; no definite D call. From germline, CDR1 is MNHNY and CDR2 SVGAGI (reference sequence). V was trimmed by 7 bases and J by 0 bases, leaving 13 bases between them. CDR3 length equals 14 residues.

The chain combines TRBV5-1 with TRBJ2-1; 7 bases align to TRBD1. J lost 1 base, V lost 5 bases, and 3 bases had no gene match. Germline V CDR1 and CDR2: SGHRS, YFSETQ. The CDR3 totals 14 residues. The CDR3 DNA reads TGCGCCAGCAGGACAGGGCAATCCTACAATGAGCAGTTCTTC. This sequence encodes CASRTGQSYNEQFF.

This chain links TRBV19 with TRBJ2-3; 13 positions match TRBD2. V lost 5 bases and J lost 2; bases outside the gene matches: 4. Germline V gives CDR1 LNHDA, CDR2 SQIVND (reference sequence). The CDR3 sequence is 16 residues long. CDR3 sequence: CASSSGLAGNTDTQYF. The DNA of the CDR3 is TGTGCCAGTAGTTCGGGACTAGCGGGAAACACAGATACGCAGTATTTT. Filled out from reference TRBV19 and TRBJ2-3, the complete variable domain reads DGGITQSPKYLFRKEGQNVTLSCEQNLNHDAMYWYRQDPGQGLRLIYYSQIVNDFQKGDIAEGYSVSREKKESFPLTVTSAQKNPTAFYLCASSSGLAGNTDTQYFGPGTRLTVL.

The chain is built from TRBV18 and TRBJ2-3; D not resolved. CDR3 size: 14 residues. Per germline, CDR1 KGHSH and CDR2 LQKENI. Trimming shortened V by 6 bases and J by 4 bases, and 14 bases separated the two germline ends. The CDR3 nucleotides are TGTGCCAGCTCCCTTACATCCCCACCAGATACGCAGTATTTT. As protein: CASSLTSPPDTQYF.

CDR3 residues: CAWSRIFFRGRASTGELFF. The CDR3 DNA reads TGTGCCTGGAGCCGCATTTTCTTTCGCGGGAGGGCCAGCACCGGGGAGCTGTTTTTT. The gene calls are TRBV30 and TRBJ2-2; 9 positions match TRBD2. The V gene end was trimmed by 3 bases and the J gene end by 4 bases; junction bases not matched to a gene: 18. The germline V gene has CDR1 GTSNPN and CDR2 SVGIG (reference sequence). The CDR3 length is 19 residues. Full variable domain (remainder filled in from reference TRBV30 and TRBJ2-2): SQTIHQWPATLVQPVGSPLSLECTVEGTSNPNLYWYRQAAGRGLQLLFYSVGIGQISSEVPQNLSASRPQDRQFILSSKKLLLSDSGFYLCAWSRIFFRGRASTGELFFGEGSRLTVL.

This chain uses TRBV10-3 with TRBJ2-3; TRBD1 aligns across 10 bases. There are 15 residues in the CDR3. V was clipped by 6 bases and J by 9 bases; unmatched bases: 12. CDR1 and CDR2 (germline): ENHRY, SYGVKD. The CDR3 nucleotides read TGTGCCATCAGGGGCGACAGGGGGCGGTCATCCACGCAGTATTTT. As protein: CAIRGDRGRSSTQYF.

This chain uses TRBV19 with TRBJ1-5; tentative D call: TRBD1 (6 bases). The CDR3 runs 15 residues. CDR1 and CDR2 from the germline V gene are LNHDA and SQIVND (reference sequence). Trimming left V 7 bases short and J 6 bases short, with 19 bases between. CDR3 residues: CASTPRDRLTQPQHF. CDR3 bases: TGTGCCAGTACCCCCCGAGACAGGTTAACTCAGCCCCAGCATTTT.

This clone appeared a single time. The chain carries TRBV6-5 and TRBJ2-1; tentatively, D is TRBD2 (5 bases). Trimming pared 8 bases from V and 9 bases from J, leaving 11 bases between. The CDR3 has 11 amino acids. Germline V CDR1 and CDR2: MNHEY, SVGAGI. The CDR3, as DNA: TGTGCCAGCGGACTTGGGAGTGAGCAGTTCTTC. It yields the protein CASGLGSEQFF.

About this clone itself: Different DNA sequences within this sample yield the same CDR3. The chain uses TRBV7-6 and TRBJ1-5, with D unclear. This CDR3 has 13 residues. V dropped 1 base and J dropped 4 bases, with 5 bases sitting between them. Germline CDR1 reads SGHVS; CDR2 reads FNYEAQ. CDR3 in amino acids: CASSLGENQPQHF. The CDR3 DNA reads as TGTGCCAGCAGCTTAGGGGAAAATCAGCCCCAGCATTTT.

V and J are TRBV7-9 and TRBJ1-1; D is unresolved. The CDR3 is 10 residues long. Trimming removed 3 bases from V and 5 bases from J, with 1 base in between. From germline, CDR1 is SEHNR and CDR2 FQNEAQ (reference sequence). Written as DNA, the CDR3 is TGTGCCAGCAGCTTTACTGAAGCTTTCTTT. This translates into CASSFTEAFF.

The chain carries TRBV5-4 and TRBJ2-1; 10 positions match TRBD2. Trimming removed 4 bases from V and 9 bases from J; junction bases left unmatched: 7. There are 14 residues in the CDR3. Germline V gene data show CDR1 as SGHNT and CDR2 as YYREEE (reference sequence). CDR3 in amino acids: CASSRTSGNTEQFF. In DNA, the CDR3 is TGTGCCAGCAGCCGGACTAGCGGTAATACTGAGCAGTTCTTC.

The chain uses TRBV7-2 and TRBJ1-6, with D unclear. CDR3 length: 14 residues. CDR1 is SGHTA, CDR2 FQGNSA, per germline. Trimming pared 3 bases from V and 10 bases from J, leaving 13 bases between. The CDR3 DNA sequence: TGTGCCAGCAGCTTGTTTCCATTTGGCTCACCCCTCCACTTT. Its protein product is CASSLFPFGSPLHF.

The CDR3: CASSVGRTGGGYTF. The DNA for the CDR3 is TGTGCCAGCAGCGTAGGCCGGACAGGGGGCGGCTACACCTTC. V and J are TRBV9 and TRBJ1-2, with TRBD1 matching over 11 bases. V shed 0 bases and J 8 bases; nucleotides not matched to a gene: 3. This CDR3 contains 14 residues. CDR1 and CDR2 (germline): SGDLS, YYNGEE.

The rearrangement uses TRBV6-1 and TRBJ1-2; TRBD1 aligns across 9 bases. Losses at the gene ends were 3 bases for V and 3 bases for J; bases not matched to a gene: 2. Germline assignment: CDR1 MNHNS and CDR2 SASEGT. This CDR3 comprises 14 residues. The CDR3 sequence is CASSDWTGDYGYTF. The CDR3 DNA reads TGTGCCAGCAGTGACTGGACAGGGGACTATGGCTACACCTTC.

This chain uses TRBV6-4 with TRBJ2-3, with 8 bases lining up with TRBD2. The CDR3 consists of 17 residues. Trimming at V came to 7 bases and at J to 1 base, leaving 13 bases not matched to a gene. Germline loops: CDR1 MRHNA, CDR2 SNTAGT. The CDR3 reads CASIKFPGTRRTDTQYF. In DNA, the CDR3 is TGTGCCAGCATTAAATTCCCCGGGACTAGACGCACAGATACGCAGTATTTT.